One and the same sample provided the 28 T cell receptor beta chains below, sequenced in a study of T cells after yellow fever vaccination. TCRdb itself ran the 5' RACE reads through MiXCR, one entry per CDR3 protein. Found here are 110,000 or so distinct CDR3 sequences, around 6.7% of them singletons; the top ten hold over 2.5%. The starting material was CD4+ T cells sorted from PBMCs, obtained around 45 days after the first yellow fever vaccination. The receptors shown here come from a man in his late teens or twenties who received the YFV17D yellow fever vaccine.

This clonotype was counted ten times or more. This chain connects TRBV24-1 to TRBJ2-1; 11 bases agree with TRBD1. The CDR3 consists of 15 residues. Germline V gene lookup returns CDR1 KGHDR and CDR2 SFDVKD. The trim removed 3 bases at V and 6 bases at J, leaving 3 bases unmatched. CDR3 loop: CATSDPGTGGNEQFF. The CDR3 coding sequence is TGTGCCACCAGTGATCCGGGGACAGGGGGCAATGAGCAGTTCTTC.

Many counts were recorded for this clonotype. This sequence joins TRBV3-1 and TRBJ1-5; D is perhaps TRBD1 (5 bases). V lost 0 bases and J 7 bases, leaving 10 bases between the germline ends. CDR1 and CDR2 from the germline V gene are LGHDT and YNNKEL (reference sequence). This CDR3 region has 14 residues. The CDR3 is CASSQDGGVQPQHF. The CDR3 DNA follows: TGTGCCAGCAGCCAAGATGGGGGTGTGCAGCCCCAGCATTTT.

This clonotype was recorded many times. The chain recombines TRBV3-1 with TRBJ2-7; 7 nucleotides agree with TRBD1. This CDR3 region has 21 residues. Germline V lookup: CDR1 LGHDT, CDR2 YNNKEL (reference sequence). Germline trimming cut 4 bases from V and 2 bases from J; bases unmatched to any gene: 26. The CDR3 DNA reads as TGTGCCAGCAGCCGAAAAATCATAACCGGGACAGACCGACGAGTCCCCTACGAGCAGTACGTC. Translation gives CASSRKIITGTDRRVPYEQYV.

The sample holds many counts of this clonotype. The chain links TRBV30 to TRBJ1-5; maybe TRBD1 (5 bases). The germline V gene encodes CDR1 GTSNPN and CDR2 SVGIG (reference sequence). The CDR3 has 13 residues. The V end was cut by 4 bases, the J end by 7 bases, with 14 bases between. The chain's CDR3 is CAWMGRPGQPQHF. The CDR3 DNA reads as TGTGCCTGGATGGGACGTCCGGGGCAGCCCCAGCATTTT.

This clonotype was recorded many times. The CDR3 bases are TGTGCCAGCTCACCACGGCGCGGGGAAAAACTGTTTTTT. Protein sequence: CASSPRRGEKLFF. The rearrangement links TRBV18 to TRBJ1-4, with no clear D. CDR3 size: 13 residues. V lost 1 base and J lost 8, with 8 bases in between. Germline V CDR1 and CDR2: KGHSH, LQKENI. The full variable domain, with the rest looked up from reference TRBV18 and TRBJ1-4, is NAGVMQNPRHLVRRRGQEARLRCSPMKGHSHVYWYRQLPEEGLKFMVYLQKENIIDESGMPKERFSAEFPKEGPSILRIQQVVRGDSAAYFCASSPRRGEKLFFGSGTQLSVL.

This clonotype showed up many times. The chain couples TRBV29-1 to TRBJ2-1; TRBD2 matches at 7 bases. The CDR3 loop spans 15 amino acids. The germline V gene has CDR1 SQVTM and CDR2 ANQGSEA. With 4 bases clipped from V and 0 bases from J, the junction kept 6 bases outside the gene matches. The CDR3, as DNA: TGCAGCGTTGTTTGGCGGGGGAGCTCCTACAATGAGCAGTTCTTC. This translates into CSVVWRGSSYNEQFF.

This clonotype was seen more than once but under ten times. This chain uses TRBV7-2 with TRBJ2-5; D gene unclear. Germline loops: CDR1 SGHTA, CDR2 FQGNSA. V lost 1 base and J 7 bases, leaving 7 bases between the germline ends. The length of the CDR3 is 12 residues. CDR3 bases: TGTGCCAGCAGCTTAGTTCGGGTGACCCAGTACTTC. Encoded protein: CASSLVRVTQYF.

This clonotype appeared many times. This chain uses TRBV4-3 with TRBJ1-1, with D perhaps TRBD1 (6 bases). Trimming removed 1 base at V and 2 bases at J, with 11 bases between. The CDR3 runs 15 residues. CDR1 LGHNA and CDR2 YSLEER come from the germline V gene. The CDR3: CASSQGVQGNTEAFF. The CDR3 coding sequence is TGCGCCAGCAGCCAAGGGGTACAGGGAAACACTGAAGCTTTCTTT.

This clonotype came up many times. The chain employs TRBV10-3 and TRBJ1-5; D is unclear. Germline V gene lookup returns CDR1 ENHRY and CDR2 SYGVKD. V was clipped by 3 bases and J by 5 bases, with 14 bases between them. The CDR3 sequence is 15 residues long. This chain's CDR3 is CAISEDGRWDQPQHF. In nucleotides, the CDR3 is TGTGCCATCAGTGAAGACGGACGGTGGGATCAGCCCCAGCATTTT.

This clonotype was detected ten times or more. V gene TRBV14 combines with J gene TRBJ2-7, with unresolved D. The CDR3 extends over 17 amino acids. The ends were cut back, 1 base at V and 0 bases at J, with 16 bases in the middle. Germline V lookup: CDR1 SGHDN, CDR2 FVKESK. CDR3 nucleotide sequence: TGTGCCAGCAGCCAAGTCGGAATTTTTACCAACTCCTACGAGCAGTACTTC. Translation: CASSQVGIFTNSYEQYF.

The gene calls are TRBV6-1 and TRBJ1-6, with D possibly being TRBD1 (5 bases). V lost 5 bases, J lost 7 bases, and 12 bases lay in between. The CDR3 is made up of 14 amino acids. From germline, CDR1 is MNHNS and CDR2 SASEGT. The CDR3 DNA is TGTGCCAGCAGTCCAGACAGAAGGAATTCACCCCTCCACTTT. This encodes CASSPDRRNSPLHF.

This clonotype appeared many times. J is TRBJ2-3 and V is TRBV10-3, with 9 positions matching TRBD2. Germline loops: CDR1 ENHRY, CDR2 SYGVKD. This CDR3 is 17 amino acids long. V lost 4 bases to trimming and J lost 5 bases; unmatched junction nucleotides: 13. The CDR3 here is CAISGALSGGTEDTQYF. CDR3 in DNA: TGTGCCATCAGTGGGGCTCTGAGCGGGGGGACTGAAGATACGCAGTATTTT.

This clonotype has at least ten counts. This chain connects TRBV3-1 to TRBJ2-5; the D is unclear. With 4 bases removed from V and 5 bases from J, the gap between germline ends came to 11 bases. The length of the CDR3 is 13 residues. Germline loops: CDR1 LGHDT, CDR2 YNNKEL (reference sequence). Here the CDR3 reads CASSPLAQETQYF. For the CDR3, the DNA is TGTGCCAGCAGCCCTTTGGCCCAGGAGACCCAGTACTTC.

This clonotype was seen only a few times. The CDR3 nucleotides read TGTGCCAGCAGCCAAGATAGGGGGTCCACCATATATTTT. This codes for CASSQDRGSTIYF. The chain carries TRBV14 and TRBJ1-3, with D possibly matching TRBD1 (6 bases). There are 13 residues in the CDR3. V dropped 0 bases and J dropped 9 bases, with 9 bases sitting between them. Germline V gene sequence: CDR1 SGHDN, CDR2 FVKESK.

This clonotype has ten or more counts. This chain connects TRBV24-1 to TRBJ2-1; TRBD1 is a possible D gene (6 bases). The V gene's germline CDR1 is KGHDR and CDR2 SFDVKD. This CDR3 is built from 14 residues. The V and J ends lost 6 bases and 5 bases respectively, with 13 bases between them. The CDR3 DNA reads TGTGCCACCAGTTTAGACAGGATGGACAATGAGCAGTTCTTC. Translated: CATSLDRMDNEQFF.

The table lists this clonotype with a few counts. The chain carries TRBV6-1 and TRBJ1-5; 7 bases match TRBD1. Germline V gene sequence: CDR1 MNHNS, CDR2 SASEGT. The CDR3 has 15 residues. Trimming removed 4 bases from V and 5 bases from J; junction bases left unmatched: 8. In DNA, the CDR3 is TGTGCCAGCAGTGGATTGACAGGGTTGGATCAGCCCCAGCATTTT. The encoded protein is CASSGLTGLDQPQHF.

For this clonotype: A much bigger clone sits one base away, suggesting this may be a read error. The genes are TRBV5-1 and TRBJ2-5; possibly TRBD1 or TRBD2 for D (5 bases each). The CDR3 has 12 amino acids. CDR1 is SGHRS, CDR2 YFSETQ, per germline. The CDR3 is CASSWDLEAQYF. For the CDR3, the DNA is TGCGCCAGCAGCTGGGACCTAGAGGCCCAGTACTTC.

In this sample, this clonotype turned up many times. The gene calls are TRBV29-1 and TRBJ2-1; D remains ambiguous. Germline-derived CDR1 and CDR2 are SQVTM and ANQGSEA. This CDR3 is built from 14 residues. V was shortened by 7 bases and J by 2 bases, with 15 bases between the two germline ends. The CDR3 DNA sequence: TGCAGCGCCCAGCTCACACTTCCCTACAATGAGCAGTTCTTC. This gives the protein CSAQLTLPYNEQFF.

This clonotype came up many times. This chain links TRBV7-2 with TRBJ2-1, with D maybe TRBD1 (5 bases). CDR1 and CDR2 from the germline V gene are SGHTA and FQGNSA. This CDR3 comprises 16 residues. V gave up 2 bases and J gave up 5 bases, with 16 bases separating them. CDR3 region: CASSLITSGWDNEQFF. DNA for the CDR3: TGTGCCAGCAGCTTAATAACGTCAGGGTGGGACAATGAGCAGTTCTTC.

This clonotype appeared many times. This sequence joins TRBV28 and TRBJ1-2, with 7 bases matching TRBD1. Trimming at V came to 6 bases and at J to 6 bases, leaving 10 bases not matched to a gene. Germline V gene sequence: CDR1 MDHEN, CDR2 SYDVKM. This CDR3 is built from 14 residues. CDR3 nucleotide sequence: TGTGCCAGCAGGGGGGACAGTAGACTTCATGGCTACACCTTC. This translates into CASRGDSRLHGYTF.

This clonotype was detected many times. The chain employs TRBV20-1 and TRBJ2-1; 9 bases are a match to TRBD2. From germline, CDR1 is DFQATT and CDR2 SNEGSKA (reference sequence). Trimming cost V 6 bases and J 6 bases; bases outside gene matches: 6. This CDR3 has 13 amino acids. The CDR3 loop reads CSAYLAGFNEQFF. CDR3 coding DNA: TGCAGTGCCTACCTAGCGGGGTTCAATGAGCAGTTCTTC.

This clonotype was counted at least ten times. The V and J genes are TRBV7-3 and TRBJ2-3; 8 nucleotides match TRBD2. V was pared by 5 bases and J by 0 bases, with 4 bases of the junction left unmatched. The CDR3 loop spans 15 amino acids. Per germline, CDR1 SGHTA and CDR2 FQGTGA. The CDR3 region has the DNA TGTGCCAGCAGCCGCGGGGGGCCTAGCACAGATACGCAGTATTTT. It encodes CASSRGGPSTDTQYF.

At least ten counts were recorded for this clonotype. V usage is TRBV24-1 and J usage is TRBJ2-6; the D is unclear. From germline, CDR1 is KGHDR and CDR2 SFDVKD. This CDR3 has 15 residues. V dropped 1 base and J dropped 4 bases, with 7 bases sitting between them. The chain's CDR3 is CATSDFGSGANVLTF. CDR3 sequence (DNA): TGTGCCACCAGTGATTTCGGGTCGGGGGCCAACGTCCTGACTTTC.

V gene TRBV7-9 combines with J gene TRBJ1-5; D gene unclear. The CDR3 sequence is 15 residues long. The germline V gene has CDR1 SEHNR and CDR2 FQNEAQ (reference sequence). V was pared by 3 bases and J by 3 bases, with 12 bases between. CDR3 loop: CASSLSGLDNQPQHF. The CDR3, as DNA: TGTGCCAGCAGCTTGAGCGGGCTGGACAATCAGCCCCAGCATTTT. Full variable domain (outside the CDR3, taken from reference TRBV7-9 and TRBJ1-5): DTGVSQNPRHKITKRGQNVTFRCDPISEHNRLYWYRQTLGQGPEFLTYFQNEAQLEKSRLLSDRFSAERPKGSFSTLEIQRTEQGDSAMYLCASSLSGLDNQPQHFGDGTRLSIL.

This clonotype was observed at least ten times. The chain employs TRBV4-3 and TRBJ2-1; D is unresolved. Per germline, CDR1 LGHNA and CDR2 YSLEER. There are 14 residues in the CDR3. V was pared by 2 bases and J by 9 bases, with 14 bases between. The CDR3 sequence is CASSQRRANTEQFF. CDR3 coding DNA: TGCGCCAGCAGCCAACGACGAGCGAATACTGAGCAGTTCTTC.

This clonotype occurred many times. The chain's CDR3 is CASSERAVSDTQYF. CDR3 in DNA: TGCGCCAGCAGTGAGCGGGCCGTGTCAGATACGCAGTATTTT. The chain couples TRBV5-1 to TRBJ2-3; D is perhaps TRBD2 (6 bases). V lost 5 bases, J lost 4 bases, and 14 bases lay in between. This CDR3 contains 14 residues. The germline CDR1 and CDR2 sequences are SGHRS and YFSETQ.

This clonotype was recorded at least ten times. The chain combines TRBV29-1 with TRBJ1-4, with D perhaps matching TRBD1 (5 bases). V lost 5 bases, J lost 5 bases, and 12 bases lay in between. The CDR3 consists of 13 residues. Germline V gene data show CDR1 as SQVTM and CDR2 as ANQGSEA. CDR3 nucleotides: TGCAGCGTTTCTAAACAGGAGAATGAAAAACTGTTTTTT. As protein: CSVSKQENEKLFF. The full variable domain, with the rest looked up from reference TRBV29-1 and TRBJ1-4, is SAVISQKPSRDICQRGTSLTIQCQVDSQVTMMFWYRQQPGQSLTLIATANQGSEATYESGFVIDKFPISRPNLTFSTLTVSNMSPEDSSIYLCSVSKQENEKLFFGSGTQLSVL.

This chain joins TRBV6-2 or TRBV6-3 and TRBJ2-7; TRBD2 matches at 10 bases. The germline V gene has CDR1 MNHEY and CDR2 SVGEGT. This CDR3 contains 17 residues. J was trimmed by 7 bases and V by 3 bases; bases with no gene match: 15. The CDR3 sequence is CASSYRQRGGPTCEQYV. For the CDR3, the DNA is TGTGCCAGCAGTTATCGACAGCGGGGGGGTCCTACGTGTGAGCAGTACGTC.